The text below deals with one T cell receptor beta chain. V lost 4 bases to trimming and J lost 2 bases; unmatched junction nucleotides: 6. Germline loops: CDR1 SGHRS, CDR2 YFSETQ. The CDR3 has 15 residues. The data were obtained in a study of T cell responses to AZD1222 COVID-19 vaccine. The data were produced by immunoSEQ multiplex PCR, yet TCRdb's version contains in-frame clones alone and is incomplete. The data contain about 100,000 clones, approximately 89% of them singletons. The receptor was isolated from an adult in good health. The genes are TRBV5-1 and TRBJ1-3, with 7 bases fitting TRBD1. Here the sequenced sample was peripheral blood, taken on day 0 of MenACWY control vaccination. The CDR3 DNA sequence: TGCGCCAGCAGCGGCCCCGGGACAGCTGGAAACACCATATATTTT. Protein sequence: CASSGPGTAGNTIYF. Variable domain in full (rest from reference TRBV5-1 and TRBJ1-3): KAGVTQTPRYLIKTRGQQVTLSCSPISGHRSVSWYQQTPGQGLQFLFEYFSETQRNKGNFPGRFSGRQFSNSRSEMNVSTLELGDSALYLCASSGPGTAGNTIYFGEGSWLTVV.